The present TCR beta chain was sequenced within a study of blood T cell repertoires in COVID-19. Here immunoSEQ multiplex PCR was the method, and the copy in TCRdb shows in-frame clones only, minus some. The sample lists about 140,000 clones; about 80% were seen once. Germline CDR1 reads MNHEY; CDR2 reads SVGAGI. J was trimmed by 5 bases and V by 6 bases; bases with no gene match: 10. This CDR3 is built from 15 residues. The table lists this clone with a count of one. The chain links TRBV6-5 to TRBJ2-4, with 7 bases fitting TRBD1. This TCR came from a woman under 30 who had been exposed to COVID-19. Material for sequencing was PBMCs or T cells enriched from blood (not recorded which). CDR3 region: CASSPSVGGQNIQYF. CDR3 bases: TGTGCCAGCAGCCCATCGGTAGGGGGCCAAAACATTCAGTACTTC.